The 12 T cell receptor beta chains reported below all come from one sample, sequenced in a study of shared clonotypes between healthy human individuals. Sequencing was performed with immunoSEQ multiplex PCR; in TCRdb, only in-frame clones are kept and a portion is missing. The sample consists of 530,000 or so clones, about 75% of them appearing once. The sample taken for sequencing was PBMCs. Receptors were obtained from a woman aged 40 to 50 in good health. Some clones in this sample may be carry-over from other donors' samples.

The genes are TRBV9 and TRBJ1-1; unclear D gene. Trimming pared 0 bases from V and 5 bases from J, leaving 11 bases between. CDR3 length: 14 amino acids. CDR1 is SGDLS, CDR2 YYNGEE, per germline. This CDR3 reads CASSVGNRQTEAFF. CDR3 coding DNA: TGTGCCAGCAGCGTAGGGAACAGACAAACTGAAGCTTTCTTT.

This chain links TRBV5-4 with TRBJ2-3; TRBD1 matches 9 bases. V lost 3 bases to trimming and J lost 3 bases; unmatched junction nucleotides: 2. CDR3 length: 14 amino acids. The germline V gene has CDR1 SGHNT and CDR2 YYREEE (reference sequence). The CDR3 spells CASSSQGATDTQYF. The CDR3 region has the DNA TGTGCCAGCAGCTCACAGGGGGCTACAGATACGCAGTATTTT.

This clone occurred once. The chain joins TRBV7-3 to TRBJ2-3, with D possibly called TRBD1 or TRBD2 (6 bases each). V lost 6 bases to trimming and J lost 0 bases, with 10 bases between them. The CDR3 is 14 residues long. Germline values: CDR1 SGHTA, CDR2 FQGTGA. CDR3: CASSRGASTDTQYF. In DNA, the CDR3 is TGTGCCAGCAGTAGGGGGGCGAGCACAGATACGCAGTATTTT.

V gene TRBV7-9 combines with J gene TRBJ1-2; 8 nucleotides match TRBD1. With V trimmed by 2 bases and J by 8 bases, 13 bases remained unmatched. This CDR3 has 16 residues. Germline CDR1 reads SEHNR; CDR2 reads FQNEAQ (reference sequence). As DNA, the CDR3 is TGTGCCAGCAGCTTAAGCTCAGGGACAGGCCCGGGAGGCTACACCTTC. Translated: CASSLSSGTGPGGYTF.

This rearrangement joins TRBV25-1 to TRBJ2-1; TRBD2 agrees at 12 bases. CDR1 is MGHDK, CDR2 SYGVNS, per germline. This CDR3 comprises 15 residues. V shed 3 bases, J shed 12 bases, and the junction held 9 bases outside the gene matches. The CDR3 loop reads CASSDLAGGPSRQFF. The CDR3 DNA sequence: TGTGCCAGCAGTGATCTAGCGGGAGGGCCTAGTAGGCAGTTCTTC.

The genes are TRBV4-3 and TRBJ2-2; 11 nucleotides agree with TRBD2. The CDR3 is 18 residues long. Germline values: CDR1 LGHNA, CDR2 YSLEER. J was trimmed by 0 bases and V by 1 base; bases with no gene match: 4. The CDR3 bases are TGCGCCAGCAGCCAAGGGCTAGCGGGAGGAACGAACACCGGGGAGCTGTTTTTT. This translates into CASSQGLAGGTNTGELFF.

As for this clone: Additional DNA sequences in this sample encode the identical CDR3. The V and J genes are TRBV2 and TRBJ2-1; TRBD2 agrees at 10 bases. Trimming removed 5 bases from V and 4 bases from J; junction bases left unmatched: 2. Germline V gene lookup returns CDR1 SNHLY and CDR2 FYNNEI. This CDR3 has 14 residues. The CDR3 sequence is CASSRLAGYNEQFF. The CDR3 DNA follows: TGTGCCAGCAGTCGACTAGCGGGTTACAATGAGCAGTTCTTC.

In its sample, this clone was seen a few times. V usage is TRBV4-2 and J usage is TRBJ1-3; maybe TRBD1 (6 bases). The CDR3 covers 16 residues. Between the trimmed V and J ends, which lost 4 bases and 4 bases, there was a span of 17 bases. In germline, CDR1 is LGHNA, CDR2 YNFKEQ. CDR3 in amino acids: CASSPKSTGIGNTIYF. The DNA for the CDR3 is TGTGCCAGCAGCCCAAAAAGCACAGGGATCGGAAACACCATATATTTT.

The chain uses TRBV19 and TRBJ2-7; TRBD1 agrees at 9 bases. The CDR3 loop spans 15 amino acids. Germline V gene sequence: CDR1 LNHDA, CDR2 SQIVND (reference sequence). J was trimmed by 0 bases and V by 4 bases; bases with no gene match: 4. The CDR3 region has the DNA TGTGCCAGTAGTAAAACAGGGGGCGCCTCCTACGAGCAGTACTTC. Translation: CASSKTGGASYEQYF.

The chain recombines TRBV13 with TRBJ2-7, with D perhaps TRBD1 (6 bases). The CDR3 is 15 residues long. With 5 bases removed from V and 2 bases from J, the gap between germline ends came to 16 bases. Germline CDR1 is PRHDT and CDR2 is FYEKMQ (reference sequence). CDR3 sequence: CASSPYQGYTYEQYF. In DNA form, the CDR3 reads TGTGCCAGCAGCCCGTACCAGGGGTATACCTACGAGCAGTACTTC.

This chain uses TRBV7-6 with TRBJ2-5, with 7 bases that match TRBD1. Germline trimming cut 1 base from V and 5 bases from J; bases unmatched to any gene: 7. Germline V CDR1 and CDR2: SGHVS, FNYEAQ. There are 15 residues in the CDR3. The CDR3 spells CASSLDRGVGETQYF. The CDR3 DNA reads as TGTGCCAGCAGCTTAGACAGGGGAGTTGGGGAGACCCAGTACTTC.

This rearrangement joins TRBV9 to TRBJ1-1; possibly TRBD1 for D (5 bases). This CDR3 region has 16 residues. Trimming took 3 bases from V and 3 from J, leaving 18 bases between them. Germline-derived CDR1 and CDR2 are SGDLS and YYNGEE. Here the CDR3 DNA reads TGTGCCAGCAGCGACAATATTCGGGGGGTGGACACTGAAGCTTTCTTT. Translated, it gives CASSDNIRGVDTEAFF.